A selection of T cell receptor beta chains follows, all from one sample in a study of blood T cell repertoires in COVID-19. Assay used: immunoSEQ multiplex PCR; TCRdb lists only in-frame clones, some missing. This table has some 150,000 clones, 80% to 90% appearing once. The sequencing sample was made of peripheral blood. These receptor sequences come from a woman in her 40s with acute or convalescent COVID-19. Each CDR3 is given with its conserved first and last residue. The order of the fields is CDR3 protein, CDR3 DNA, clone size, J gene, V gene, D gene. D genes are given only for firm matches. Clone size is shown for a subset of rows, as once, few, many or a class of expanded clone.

CASSFHSGISYNEQFF TGTGCCAGCAGTTTCCATAGCGGGATCTCCTACAATGAGCAGTTCTTC NA TRBJ2-1 TRBV7-2 TRBD2
CASSQDRAGRGNEQFF TGCGCCAGCAGCCAAGATAGAGCGGGGCGGGGGAATGAGCAGTTCTTC NA TRBJ2-1 TRBV4-3 TRBD2
CASSAKGTSGRNTGELFF TGTGCCAGCAGCGCAAAGGGGACTAGCGGGAGAAACACCGGGGAGCTGTTTTTT few TRBJ2-2 TRBV7-2 TRBD2
CASSSGPGDYGYTF TGTGCCAGCAGCTCGGGACCAGGGGACTATGGCTACACCTTC NA TRBJ1-2 TRBV7-2 NA
CASSPFGGANTEAFF TGTGCCAGCAGTCCCTTCGGGGGGGCAAACACTGAAGCTTTCTTT once TRBJ1-1 TRBV6-2/TRBV6-3 NA
CASSQEADTEAFF TGTGCCAGCAGTCAGGAGGCGGACACTGAAGCTTTCTTT NA TRBJ1-1 TRBV2 NA
CASSGRTGAYEQYF TGCGCCAGCAGCGGCCGGACAGGGGCCTACGAGCAGTACTTC NA TRBJ2-7 TRBV5-1 TRBD1
CASSYSRDSFTSPLHF TGTGCCAGCAGTTACTCGAGGGACAGCTTTACTTCACCCCTCCACTTT NA TRBJ1-6 TRBV6-5 TRBD1
CASSQPGQGVVDTQYF TGCGCCAGCAGCCAACCGGGACAGGGGGTCGTTGATACGCAGTATTTT NA TRBJ2-3 TRBV4-1 TRBD1
CASSFGEETQYF TGTGCCAGCAGCTTCGGGGAGGAGACCCAGTACTTC NA TRBJ2-5 TRBV5-5 NA
CATSRQGGSYEQYF TGTGCCACCAGTAGACAGGGTGGATCCTACGAGCAGTACTTC NA TRBJ2-7 TRBV24-1 TRBD1
CASSWTGGTSSYEQYF TGTGCCAGCAGCTGGACAGGAGGGACCAGCTCCTACGAGCAGTACTTC few TRBJ2-7 TRBV11-2 NA
CASSLENEQFF TGTGCCAGCAGTCTTGAGAATGAGCAGTTCTTC few TRBJ2-1 TRBV12-3/TRBV12-4 NA
CALTSGATDTQYF TGTGCCTTGACTAGCGGGGCAACAGATACGCAGTATTTT NA TRBJ2-3 TRBV30 TRBD2
CASSLTLLDRGPHVLTF TGCGCCAGCAGCTTGACACTACTTGACAGGGGCCCACACGTCCTGACTTTC NA TRBJ2-6 TRBV5-1 TRBD1
CASSGSGANTEAFF TGTGCCAGCAGCGGGTCAGGGGCGAACACTGAAGCTTTCTTT NA TRBJ1-1 TRBV9 NA
CASSYPELNTEAFF TGTGCCAGCAGTTACCCCGAGTTGAACACTGAAGCTTTCTTT NA TRBJ1-1 TRBV6-5 NA
CASSQVIYEDTQYF TGCGCCAGCAGCCAAGTAATCTATGAGGATACGCAGTATTTT NA TRBJ2-3 TRBV4-1 NA
CATSGDSNQPQHF TGTGCCACCAGCGGCGACAGTAATCAGCCCCAGCATTTT NA TRBJ1-5 TRBV15 NA
CASSLTGQGQSPLHF TGTGCCAGCAGCTTAACAGGGCAGGGACAGTCACCCCTCCACTTT NA TRBJ1-6 TRBV11-1 TRBD1
CASSITPPSGGYTF TGTGCCAGTAGTATTACCCCACCTTCAGGGGGCTACACCTTC NA TRBJ1-2 TRBV19 NA
CASSHPTGIETQYF TGTGCCAGCAGTCACCCAACAGGTATCGAGACCCAGTACTTC NA TRBJ2-5 TRBV28 NA
CASRLRSGTDTQYF TGTGCCAGCCGCCTCCGTAGTGGCACAGATACGCAGTATTTT once TRBJ2-3 TRBV18 NA
CASRPQTSGANVLTF TGTGCCAGCAGGCCACAGACCTCTGGGGCCAACGTCCTGACTTTC NA TRBJ2-6 TRBV27 NA
CASSLGQVTEAFF TGTGCCAGCAGTCTAGGACAGGTCACTGAAGCTTTCTTT NA TRBJ1-1 TRBV28 TRBD1
CASSYGTRNTGELFF TGTGCCAGCAGCTACGGGACACGAAACACCGGGGAGCTGTTTTTT NA TRBJ2-2 TRBV13 NA
CASSQFSEAFF TGTGCCAGCAGCCAGTTCTCTGAAGCTTTCTTT NA TRBJ1-1 TRBV14 NA
CASSLAGLAGQETQYF TGTGCCAGCAGCTTAGCGGGACTAGCGGGACAAGAGACCCAGTACTTC NA TRBJ2-5 TRBV7-3 TRBD2
CASNMGLAVYEQYF TGTGCCAGCAACATGGGACTAGCGGTTTACGAGCAGTACTTC NA TRBJ2-7 TRBV7-2 TRBD2
CASSQGVGGYYGYTF TGCGCCAGCAGCCAAGGGGTAGGGGGCTACTATGGCTACACCTTC NA TRBJ1-2 TRBV4-3 TRBD1
CASSSSTGGRPYEQYF TGTGCCAGCAGCTCCTCGACAGGGGGAAGGCCCTACGAGCAGTACTTC NA TRBJ2-7 TRBV7-9 TRBD1
CASKEATATGGYTF TGTGCCAGCAAAGAAGCCACGGCGACGGGTGGCTACACCTTC NA TRBJ1-2 TRBV9 NA
CASRLTGANYGYTF TGTGCCAGCAGGTTGACAGGGGCTAACTATGGCTACACCTTC NA TRBJ1-2 TRBV28 TRBD1
CASSEAVLVNSPLHF TGTGCCAGCAGTGAAGCTGTATTAGTGAATTCACCCCTCCACTTT NA TRBJ1-6 TRBV6-1 NA
CASSLKGRLAGGSGTGELFF TGTGCCAGCAGTTTAAAGGGGCGACTAGCGGGGGGAAGTGGCACCGGGGAGCTGTTTTTT NA TRBJ2-2 TRBV27 TRBD2
CASSLGQGGETQYF TGTGCCAGCAGCTTGGGGCAGGGCGGAGAGACCCAGTACTTC NA TRBJ2-5 TRBV5-4 NA
CASSPGQRRGEKLFF TGTGCCAGCAGCCCGGGACAGCGGCGGGGTGAAAAACTGTTTTTT NA TRBJ1-4 TRBV14 TRBD1
CASSKGGPYSNQPQHF TGTGCCAGCAGCAAAGGAGGTCCCTATAGCAATCAGCCCCAGCATTTT NA TRBJ1-5 TRBV5-5 NA
CASNLAGATDTQYF TGCGCCAGCAATCTAGCGGGAGCAACAGATACGCAGTATTTT NA TRBJ2-3 TRBV5-1 TRBD2
CASSQERLYRTGVSKNIQYF TGTGCCAGCAGCCAAGAGAGGCTTTATAGGACAGGGGTGTCCAAAAACATTCAGTACTTC NA TRBJ2-4 TRBV3-1/TRBV3-2 TRBD1
CASSILPGTLNTEAFF TGTGCCAGTAGTATTCTCCCAGGGACACTTAACACTGAAGCTTTCTTT NA TRBJ1-1 TRBV19 NA
CASSPSGGLPNTEAFF TGTGCCAGCAGTCCCTCGGGGGGGCTTCCGAACACTGAAGCTTTCTTT NA TRBJ1-1 TRBV6-4 NA
CASSKANEDYGYTF TGTGCCAGCAGTAAGGCAAACGAGGACTATGGCTACACCTTC NA TRBJ1-2 TRBV2 NA
CATSDSGTGIFSNQPQHF TGTGCCACCAGTGACTCCGGGACAGGGATTTTTAGCAATCAGCCCCAGCATTTT NA TRBJ1-5 TRBV24-1 TRBD1
CAWTTGTVGSPLHF TGTGCCTGGACGACGGGGACAGTAGGTTCACCCCTCCACTTT NA TRBJ1-6 TRBV30 TRBD1
CASSPRVQPQHF TGTGCCAGCAGTCCCAGGGTACAGCCCCAGCATTTT NA TRBJ1-5 TRBV2 NA
CASSPRLAGVAFLQETQYF TGTGCCAGCAGCCCCCGACTAGCGGGGGTAGCCTTCCTCCAAGAGACCCAGTACTTC NA TRBJ2-5 TRBV3-1/TRBV3-2 TRBD2
CASSQLKGLTNTEAFF TGTGCCAGCAGCCAACTTAAGGGGTTAACGAACACTGAAGCTTTCTTT NA TRBJ1-1 TRBV3-1/TRBV3-2 NA
CASPEAPTWETQYF TGTGCCAGTCCCGAGGCACCCACATGGGAGACCCAGTACTTC NA TRBJ2-5 TRBV2 NA
CASSLSTGSGGYTF TGTGCCAGCAGTCTTTCCACAGGGTCTGGTGGCTACACCTTC NA TRBJ1-2 TRBV27 NA
CASSLAGGSSHTQYF TGTGCCAGCAGCTTAGCGGGCGGGTCGTCGCATACGCAGTATTTT NA TRBJ2-3 TRBV7-3 NA
CASSLSGANQPQHF TGTGCCAGCAGTTTATCGGGGGCTAATCAGCCCCAGCATTTT NA TRBJ1-5 TRBV27 NA
CASSYDRPYSYEQYF TGTGCCAGCAGTTACGACAGGCCATACTCCTACGAGCAGTACTTC once TRBJ2-7 TRBV6-5 NA
CASSSPTSLETQYF TGTGCCAGCAGCTCCCCGACTAGCCTAGAGACCCAGTACTTC NA TRBJ2-5 TRBV11-2 TRBD2
CSVEGDRDAVTHSYNEQFF TGCAGCGTTGAAGGGGACAGGGACGCGGTGACCCACTCCTACAATGAGCAGTTCTTC NA TRBJ2-1 TRBV29-1 TRBD1
CASSQEGGSGGTQYF TGTGCCAGCAGCCAAGAAGGGGGCTCCGGAGGGACCCAGTACTTC NA TRBJ2-5 TRBV3-1/TRBV3-2 TRBD1
CASSLRRTQGAEAFF TGTGCCAGCAGTTTACGCCGGACACAGGGGGCTGAAGCTTTCTTT NA TRBJ1-1 TRBV27 TRBD1